The source of this TCR beta chain is a study of PD-1 blockade in mismatch repair-deficient tumors. Whole-study findings and limits: Rapid post-treatment expansion, then contraction, generally preceding radiologic response, marked tumor-resident clones.

The CDR3 sequence is 11 residues long. Germline V lookup: CDR1 DFQATT, CDR2 SNEGSKA (reference sequence). With 3 bases removed from V and 8 bases from J, the gap between germline ends came to 10 bases. Only in-frame clones appear in the TCRdb table, and some are missing; sequencing was by immunoSEQ multiplex PCR. This sample has some 40,000 clones; around 80% occur once, and the top ten carry about 1%. TCR sequencing covered a few patients who responded to pembrolizumab. Concerning this clone: Its antigen remains unknown.

V is TRBV20-1 and J is TRBJ1-1; no clear D. The sequences come from PBMCs, collected approximately 41 weeks after starting pembrolizumab. The TCR comes from an adult with mismatch repair-deficient cancer. The CDR3 DNA sequence: TGCAGTGCTAGGGAGGTCACCGAAGCTTTCTTT. It codes for CSAREVTEAFF.